A selection of T cell receptor beta chains follows, all from one sample in a study of T cell responses to AZD1222 COVID-19 vaccine. Sequencing was performed with immunoSEQ multiplex PCR; in TCRdb, only in-frame clones are kept and a portion is missing. The repertoire holds 200,000 or so clones, with approximately 91% as singletons. Material: peripheral blood, obtained on day 0 of AZD1222 vaccination. All receptors derive from an adult in good health. The CDR3 runs from the conserved cysteine through the conserved F or W. A D gene is named only where the DNA matches it firmly. Size is omitted from some rows. Given values are once, few, many or a class for expanded clones.

>TRBJ1-6|TRBD1|TRBV13|.
TGTGCCAGCAGCGAACAACAGGGGGCTTACAATTCACCCCTCCACTTT
CASSEQQGAYNSPLHF
>TRBJ1-1|.|TRBV7-2|.
TGTGCCAGCAGCCCAAGCTACCCCGGGACCGGGGGGAGGGACACTGAAGCTTTCTTT
CASSPSYPGTGGRDTEAFF
>TRBJ2-2|.|TRBV21-1|once
TGTGCCAGCAAATACAGCTACACCGGGGAGCTGTTTTTT
CASKYSYTGELFF
>TRBJ2-2|.|TRBV7-3|.
TGTGCCAGCAGACAAAGGGACCCCGGGGAGCTGTTTTTT
CASRQRDPGELFF
>TRBJ2-7|.|TRBV7-9|few
TGTGCCAGCAGCTTAGCGGGGCAGACGGAGTACTTC
CASSLAGQTEYF
>TRBJ1-2|TRBD1|TRBV5-1|.
TGCGCCAGCAGCCCGGACAGGGGGCCGAATGGCTACACCTTC
CASSPDRGPNGYTF
>TRBJ1-2|.|TRBV27|.
TGTGCCAGCAGCCGGTCCCTGGAAGGCTACACCTTC
CASSRSLEGYTF
>TRBJ2-2|TRBD1|TRBV3-1/TRBV3-2|few
TGTGCCAGCAGCCGCAGGACAGGGAACACCGGGGAGCTGTTTTTT
CASSRRTGNTGELFF
>TRBJ2-7|TRBD2|TRBV27|.
TGTGCCAGCAGACTAGCGGGGGGGACTAGCTCCTACGAGCAGTACTTC
CASRLAGGTSSYEQYF
>TRBJ1-4|TRBD1|TRBV28|.
TGTGCCAGCAGTTCCGACAGGGTAACTAATGAAAAACTGTTTTTT
CASSSDRVTNEKLFF
>TRBJ1-5|.|TRBV5-1|once
TGCGCCAGCAGCTTCGACTCCAACCAGCCCCAGCATTTT
CASSFDSNQPQHF
>TRBJ1-2|.|TRBV13|.
TGTGCCAGCAGCTTGGGGACGGCGGCCGTCTATGGCTACACCTTC
CASSLGTAAVYGYTF
>TRBJ2-5|.|TRBV28|.
TGTGCCAGCAGTTTACCCGGGACTTCTGGGGAGACCCAGTACTTC
CASSLPGTSGETQYF
>TRBJ1-4|TRBD1|TRBV3-1/TRBV3-2|.
TGTGCCAGCAGCTATCGGGACAGTTTTGAAAAACTGTTTTTT
CASSYRDSFEKLFF
>TRBJ1-1|.|TRBV7-9|.
TGTGCCAGCAGCTTAGCGCCAGAGAAGAACACTGAAGCTTTCTTT
CASSLAPEKNTEAFF
>TRBJ2-7|TRBD2|TRBV5-1|.
TGCGCCAGCAGCCCGGGACTAGCGGGAGGATCCGAGCAGTACTTC
CASSPGLAGGSEQYF
>TRBJ2-3|.|TRBV7-3|once
TGTGCCAGCAGCCCCTCTGGTGGTACGCAGTATTTT
CASSPSGGTQYF
>TRBJ2-1|TRBD2|TRBV9|.
TGTGCCAGCAGCGAAAGCGGGGGACTCAATGAGCAGTTCTTC
CASSESGGLNEQFF
>TRBJ1-1|.|TRBV5-6|.
TGTGCCAGCAGTTATGACAGGCCGGCGGCCTCTGAAGCTTTCTTT
CASSYDRPAASEAFF
>TRBJ1-5|.|TRBV21-1|.
TGTGCCAGCGAGCCTGGGGGGCCGTCGTGGGGACCCCAGCATTTT
CASEPGGPSWGPQHF
>TRBJ1-1|.|TRBV30|.
TGTGCCTGGAATTATCCGACAGAGACGAACACTGAAGCTTTCTTT
CAWNYPTETNTEAFF
>TRBJ1-6|TRBD1|TRBV10-3|.
TGTGCCGTCAGTGAGTCGCCGGGACAGTATAATTCACCCCTCCACTTT
CAVSESPGQYNSPLHF
>TRBJ2-1|TRBD2|TRBV28|.
TGTGCCAGCAGTCTAGGGACTAGCCGATACAATGAGCAGTTCTTC
CASSLGTSRYNEQFF